One and the same sample provided the 9 T cell receptor beta chains below, sequenced in a study of cytomegalovirus exposure and HLA in healthy donors (TCRdb year 2017). The library relied on the immunoSEQ multiplex PCR assay. A mixture of 60 forward primers for TCR Vbeta segments and 13 reverse primers for TCR Jbeta segments was used in the multiplex PCR. As stored in TCRdb, this immuneACCESS dataset retains in-frame rearrangements with V and J assigned. A fraction of the clones does not appear; measured against another copy, unresolved V genes explain less than half of the discrepancy, and the remainder lacks a known reason. The sample yields under 200,000 clones; 79% were counted once. In total, the top ten clones hold approximately 0.69% of the sample. Sequencing input: PBMCs. Receptor source: a woman aged 35 to 49 in good health and CMV-seronegative.

The chain employs TRBV2 and TRBJ2-7; 8 bases match TRBD2. J was trimmed by 0 bases and V by 1 base; bases with no gene match: 8. The CDR3 has 17 amino acids. From germline, CDR1 is SNHLY and CDR2 FYNNEI. CDR3 nucleotides: TGTGCCAGCAGTGAAGAGTCCGCGGGGGGAAGCTCCTACGAGCAGTACTTC. Translating it yields CASSEESAGGSSYEQYF.

In this sample, this clone turned up once. The chain couples TRBV5-1 to TRBJ2-5; D gene uncertain. Per the germline V gene, CDR1 is SGHRS and CDR2 is YFSETQ. Trimming cost V 0 bases and J 2 bases, with 14 bases left between them. The CDR3 is 16 amino acids. CDR3 sequence: CASSLASVAGQETQYF. Here the CDR3 DNA reads TGCGCCAGCAGCTTGGCCTCGGTGGCAGGACAAGAGACCCAGTACTTC.

The CDR3 loop is CASSPDGNYYGYTF. DNA for the CDR3: TGTGCCAGCAGCCCAGACGGGAACTACTATGGCTACACCTTC. V usage is TRBV6-5 and J usage is TRBJ1-2; no reliable D call. CDR3 size: 14 residues. The V gene's germline CDR1 is MNHEY and CDR2 SVGAGI. V shed 6 bases and J shed 3 bases, with 14 bases lying between them.

This chain connects TRBV6-1 to TRBJ2-7, with 11 bases matching TRBD1. CDR1 is MNHNS, CDR2 SASEGT, per germline. The CDR3 has 16 residues. Trimming cost V 4 bases and J 5 bases; bases outside gene matches: 10. As DNA, the CDR3 is TGTGCCAGCAGTGCGATTTCCGGGACAGGGGGAGACGAGCAGTACTTC. This codes for CASSAISGTGGDEQYF.

V and J are TRBV28 and TRBJ2-2; D gene uncertain. The CDR3 sequence is 13 residues long. Germline lookup yields CDR1 MDHEN and CDR2 SYDVKM. V lost 7 bases, J lost 3 bases, and 9 bases lay in between. The CDR3 here is CASTPPYTGELFF. The CDR3 DNA reads TGTGCCAGCACCCCTCCTTACACCGGGGAGCTGTTTTTT.

As for this clone: The sample carries other DNA sequences with the same CDR3. The V and J genes are TRBV5-1 and TRBJ1-1; D gene unclear. CDR1 and CDR2 from the germline V gene are SGHRS and YFSETQ. The CDR3 spans 13 residues. V gave up 2 bases and J gave up 1 base, with 6 bases separating them. This CDR3 reads CASSLNRNTEAFF. The CDR3 nucleotides read TGCGCCAGCAGCTTAAATCGGAACACTGAAGCTTTCTTT.

The J gene is TRBJ2-5, the V gene TRBV5-6, with 12 bases matching TRBD1. Germline loops: CDR1 SGHDT, CDR2 YYEEEE. V dropped 4 bases and J dropped 7; count of bases not matched to a gene: 11. CDR3 length: 16 amino acids. In nucleotides, the CDR3 is TGTGCCAGCAGCAGGGGGACAGGGGGCGGTACCGGGACCCAGTACTTC. It codes for CASSRGTGGGTGTQYF. Variable domain in full (rest from reference TRBV5-6 and TRBJ2-5): DAGVTQSPTHLIKTRGQQVTLRCSPKSGHDTVSWYQQALGQGPQFIFQYYEEEERQRGNFPDRFSGHQFPNYSSELNVNALLLGDSALYLCASSRGTGGGTGTQYFGPGTRLLVL.

V gene TRBV5-6 combines with J gene TRBJ2-7; 11 bases match TRBD2. Germline V gene lookup returns CDR1 SGHDT and CDR2 YYEEEE. This CDR3 region has 14 residues. V was clipped by 4 bases and J by 4 bases; unmatched bases: 4. In DNA form, the CDR3 reads TGTGCCAGCAGCCATAGCGGGGGGGGGTACGAGCAGTACTTC. Translated, it gives CASSHSGGGYEQYF.

For the CDR3, the DNA is TGTGCCTGGAGTGGGTCGGGGGGGAACTATGGCTACACCTTC. It yields the protein CAWSGSGGNYGYTF. The chain is built from TRBV30 and TRBJ1-2, with a weak D call TRBD1 (5 bases). Germline lookup yields CDR1 GTSNPN and CDR2 SVGIG (reference sequence). The CDR3 length is 14 residues. Trimming took off 1 base at V and 2 bases at J, with 11 bases between the two ends.